This TCR beta chain is from a study of OX40 agonist ivuxolimab in advanced cancers. Whole-study context: Mean age around 60 years, range 23 to 79; 82.7% male.

TCRdb's table, derived via immunoSEQ multiplex PCR, lists solely in-frame clones and lacks some. The top ten clones hold approximately 3.4% of a sample with roughly 61,000 clones, 75% to 90% of them seen once. The CDR3 spans 15 residues. V lost 0 bases and J lost 5; bases outside the gene matches: 7. The germline CDR1 and CDR2 sequences are SGHVS and FQNEAQ. Patients were excluded for autoimmune disease history or systemic immunosuppression. Regarding the study as a whole: Researchers did not establish what antigens the expanded peripheral T cells target. On average, a greater number of expanded clones characterised CD8+ T cells relative to CD4+.

As regards this clone: The antigen is unknown.

This receptor was taken from an adult with an advanced solid tumor such as melanoma, head and neck, liver or kidney cancer. The V and J genes are TRBV7-8 and TRBJ2-7; 7 positions agree with TRBD1. The specimen comprised CD4+ or CD8+ T cells sorted from blood, sampled in a trial of the OX40 agonist ivuxolimab. This chain's CDR3 is CASSLAATGIDEQYF. The CDR3 region has the DNA TGTGCCAGCAGCTTAGCAGCGACAGGGATTGACGAGCAGTACTTC. The entire variable domain, with the rest obtained from reference TRBV7-8 and TRBJ2-7, is as follows: GAGVSQSPRYKVAKRGQDVALRCDPISGHVSLFWYQQALGQGPEFLTYFQNEAQLDKSGLPSDRFFAERPEGSVSTLKIQRTQQEDSAVYLCASSLAATGIDEQYFGPGTRLTVT.